This TCR beta chain stems from a study of T cell repertoires in cytomegalovirus infection. About the study: Indicated by public TCR beta signatures were CMV infection and matching HLA type.

Between the trimmed V and J ends, which lost 3 bases and 0 bases, there was a span of 15 bases. CDR3 length: 18 amino acids. Per germline, CDR1 MGHRA and CDR2 YSYEKL. TCRdb processed the reads anew with MiXCR; each CDR3 protein has one entry. This table holds about 740,000 distinct CDR3 sequences, roughly 36% found once. Concerning this clonotype itself: Its antigen is still unknown.

The TCR sequence derives from a human donor in good health (CMV status not recorded). Some clones in this sample may be carry-over from other donors' samples. This specimen consisted of cultured PBMCs, obtained from culture after CMV antigen stimulation. The chain carries TRBV4-1 and TRBJ2-6; no definite D call. The CDR3 here is CASSHISILYSGANVLTF. CDR3 bases: TGCGCCAGCAGCCACATCAGCATATTGTACTCTGGGGCCAACGTCCTGACTTTC.